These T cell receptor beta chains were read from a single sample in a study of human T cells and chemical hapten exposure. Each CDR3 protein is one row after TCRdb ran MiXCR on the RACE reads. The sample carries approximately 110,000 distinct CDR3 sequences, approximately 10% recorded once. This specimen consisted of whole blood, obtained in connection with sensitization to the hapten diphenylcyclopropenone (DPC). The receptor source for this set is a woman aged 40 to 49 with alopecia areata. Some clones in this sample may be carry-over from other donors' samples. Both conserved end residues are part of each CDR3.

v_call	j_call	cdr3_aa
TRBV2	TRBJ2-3	CASTDGGSSTDTQYF
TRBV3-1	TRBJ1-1	CASSYLTGLNTEAFF
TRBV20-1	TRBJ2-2	CSADTGPTGELFF
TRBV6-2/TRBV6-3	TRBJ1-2	CASSSGALNYGYTF
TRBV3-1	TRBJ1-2	CASSQEFRGGYGYTF
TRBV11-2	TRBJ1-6	CASSGPGRINSPLHF
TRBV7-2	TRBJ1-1	CASSLGKSKAFF
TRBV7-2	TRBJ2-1	CASSLATGLGGNEQFF
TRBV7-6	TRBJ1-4	CASSGETAPNEKLFF
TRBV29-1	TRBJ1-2	CSVHLPARGYTF
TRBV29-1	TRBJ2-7	CSVEGVGTSYEQYF
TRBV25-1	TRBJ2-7	CASSQSSYEQYF
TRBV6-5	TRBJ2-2	CASSYLAGAAGELFF
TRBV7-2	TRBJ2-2	CASSFSTGELFF
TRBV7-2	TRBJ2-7	CASSLGAVSYEQYF
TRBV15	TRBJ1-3	CATSRGTENTIYF
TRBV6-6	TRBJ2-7	CASNPPGRQSSYEQYF
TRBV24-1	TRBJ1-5	CATSARQGMNQPQHF
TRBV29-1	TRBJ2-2	CSVTGTRTTGELFF
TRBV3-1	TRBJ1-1	CASSLSLTEAFF
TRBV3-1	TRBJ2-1	CASSHSGLAGGPYNEQFF
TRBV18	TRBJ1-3	CASSDPSAGASNTIYF
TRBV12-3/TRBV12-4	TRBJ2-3	CASSPISPGTQYF
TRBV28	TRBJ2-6	CASSMGRSGANVLTF
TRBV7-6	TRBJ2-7	CASSPRSGGSSYEQYF
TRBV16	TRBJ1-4	CASSPQGATNEKLFF
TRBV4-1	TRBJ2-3	CASSLGTSGGAAQYF
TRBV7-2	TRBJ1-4	CASSTLGREGEKLFF
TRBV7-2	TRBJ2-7	CASSSRDRGLQYF
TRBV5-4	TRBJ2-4	CASSLMGAEAKNIQYF
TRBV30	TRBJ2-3	CAWSVRKGTDTQYF
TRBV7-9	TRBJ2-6	CASSLVDRPGANVLTF
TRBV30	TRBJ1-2	CAWRGQGFISYGYTF
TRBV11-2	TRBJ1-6	CASSLKVQGVSYNSPLHF
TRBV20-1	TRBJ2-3	CSARAPALGGSTDTQYF
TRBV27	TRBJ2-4	CASSLAPTSRINIQYF
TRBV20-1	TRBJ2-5	CSATGLKETQYF
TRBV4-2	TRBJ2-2	CASSQSLGAGQIDWNTGELFF
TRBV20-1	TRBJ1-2	CSASLRGGQLNYGYTF
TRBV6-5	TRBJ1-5	CASSLDHNQPQHF
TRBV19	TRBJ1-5	CASSLGVSNQPQHF
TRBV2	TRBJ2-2	CASSGQGDTGELFF
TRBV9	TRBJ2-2	CASSSGLAGVGELFF
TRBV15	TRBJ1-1	CATSRDGDTEAFF
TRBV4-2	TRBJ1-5	CASSLRTSYYPEPQHF
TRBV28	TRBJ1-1	CASRGQGGTEAFF
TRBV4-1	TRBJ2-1	CASSQVQGRYNEQFF
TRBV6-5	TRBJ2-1	CATRGAGGSNEQFF
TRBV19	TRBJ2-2	CASSLLGVTGELFF
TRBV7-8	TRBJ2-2	CASSLDEGPNTGELFF
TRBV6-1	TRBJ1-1	CASTVGGETEAFF
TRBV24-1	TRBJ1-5	CATSARGNQPQHF
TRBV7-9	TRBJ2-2	CASSRSSGRGTGELFF
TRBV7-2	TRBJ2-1	CASSAAGLGVDEQFF
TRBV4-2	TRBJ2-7	CASSQGGQGAYEQYF
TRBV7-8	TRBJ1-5	CASSLASGRGEPQHF
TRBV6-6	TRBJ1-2	CASSDANYGYTF
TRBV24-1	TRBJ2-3	CATSEVGLAGFTDTQYF
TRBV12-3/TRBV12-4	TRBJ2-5	CASRNSGGTRETQYF